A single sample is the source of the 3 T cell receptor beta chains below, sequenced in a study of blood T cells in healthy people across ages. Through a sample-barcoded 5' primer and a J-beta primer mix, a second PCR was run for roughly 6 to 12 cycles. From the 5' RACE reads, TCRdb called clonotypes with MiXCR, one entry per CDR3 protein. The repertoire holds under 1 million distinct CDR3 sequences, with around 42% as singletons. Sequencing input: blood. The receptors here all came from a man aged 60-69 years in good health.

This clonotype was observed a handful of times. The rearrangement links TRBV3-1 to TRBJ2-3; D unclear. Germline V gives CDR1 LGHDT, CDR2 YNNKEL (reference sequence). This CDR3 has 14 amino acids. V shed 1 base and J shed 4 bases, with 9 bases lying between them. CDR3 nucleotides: TGTGCCAGCAGCCAAGGGAGCGTCCCAGATACGCAGTATTTT. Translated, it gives CASSQGSVPDTQYF.

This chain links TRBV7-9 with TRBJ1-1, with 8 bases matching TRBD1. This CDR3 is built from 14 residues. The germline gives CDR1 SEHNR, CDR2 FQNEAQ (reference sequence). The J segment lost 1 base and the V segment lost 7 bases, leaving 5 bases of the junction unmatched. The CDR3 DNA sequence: TGTGCCAGCAACACCGGGACAGGGAACACTGAAGCTTTCTTT. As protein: CASNTGTGNTEAFF.

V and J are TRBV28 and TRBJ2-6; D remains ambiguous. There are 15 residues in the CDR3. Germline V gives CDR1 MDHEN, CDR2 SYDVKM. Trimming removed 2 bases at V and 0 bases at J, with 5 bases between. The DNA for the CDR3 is TGTGCCAGCAGTTTACACAGCTCTGGGGCCAACGTCCTGACTTTC. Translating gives CASSLHSSGANVLTF.